This T cell receptor beta chain was sequenced in a study of T cells in Graves' hyperthyroidism and ophthalmopathy. Study results and limitations: From stable hyperthyroidism, ophthalmopathy was separated by a 13 V-J model.

Between the trimmed V and J ends, which lost 3 bases and 4 bases, there was a span of 9 bases. Per the germline V gene, CDR1 is SNHLY and CDR2 is FYNNEI. The CDR3 spans 13 residues. This clonotype was detected many times. Its antigen is not known. RNA transcripts were the template for amplifying TCR beta CDR3 regions. HTBI primers were employed in a first-round RT-PCR of the TCR CDR3. TCRdb analysed the multiplex PCR reads with MiXCR anew, one entry per CDR3 protein. This table has some 720,000 distinct CDR3 sequences, about a sixth appearing once. This TCR derives from a man between 18 and 29 years old with Graves' hyperthyroidism. The V call is TRBV2, the J call TRBJ2-5; possibly TRBD1 or TRBD2 for D (5 bases each). The sample was blood. The CDR3 DNA follows: TGTGCCAGCAGTGAGGGTGGGGGAGAGACCCAGTACTTC. Its translation is CASSEGGGETQYF.